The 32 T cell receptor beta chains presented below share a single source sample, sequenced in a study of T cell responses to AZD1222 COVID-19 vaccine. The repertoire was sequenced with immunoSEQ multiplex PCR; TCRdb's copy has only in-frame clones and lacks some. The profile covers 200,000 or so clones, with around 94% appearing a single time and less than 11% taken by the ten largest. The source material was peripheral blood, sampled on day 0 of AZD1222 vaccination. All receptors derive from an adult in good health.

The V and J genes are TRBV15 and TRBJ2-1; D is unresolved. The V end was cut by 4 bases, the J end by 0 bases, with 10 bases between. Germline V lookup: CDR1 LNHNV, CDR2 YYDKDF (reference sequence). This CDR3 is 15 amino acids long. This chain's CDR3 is CATSKAAGSYNEQFF. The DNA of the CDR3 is TGTGCCACCAGCAAGGCAGCTGGCTCCTACAATGAGCAGTTCTTC.

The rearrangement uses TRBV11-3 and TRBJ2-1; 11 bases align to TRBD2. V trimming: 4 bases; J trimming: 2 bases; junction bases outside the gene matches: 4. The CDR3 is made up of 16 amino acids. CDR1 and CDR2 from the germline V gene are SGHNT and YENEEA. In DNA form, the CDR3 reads TGTGCCAGCAGCTCGACTAGCGGGATCACCTACAATGAGCAGTTCTTC. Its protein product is CASSSTSGITYNEQFF.

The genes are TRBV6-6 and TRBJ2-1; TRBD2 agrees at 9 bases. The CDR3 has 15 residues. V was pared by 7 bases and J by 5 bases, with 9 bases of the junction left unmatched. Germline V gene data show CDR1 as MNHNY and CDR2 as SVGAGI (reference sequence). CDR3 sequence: CASTDGLAGNNEQFF. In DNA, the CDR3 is TGTGCCAGCACCGATGGGCTAGCGGGGAACAATGAGCAGTTCTTC.

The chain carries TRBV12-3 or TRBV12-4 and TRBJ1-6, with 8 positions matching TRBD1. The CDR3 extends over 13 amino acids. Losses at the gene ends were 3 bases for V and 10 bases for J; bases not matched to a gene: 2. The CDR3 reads CASSLQGASPLHF. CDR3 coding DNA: TGTGCCAGCAGTTTGCAGGGGGCCTCACCCCTCCACTTT.

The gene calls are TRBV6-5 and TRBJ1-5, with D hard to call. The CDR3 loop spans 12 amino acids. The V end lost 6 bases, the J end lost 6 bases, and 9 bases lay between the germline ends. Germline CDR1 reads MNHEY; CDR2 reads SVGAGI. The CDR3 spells CASRVGGQPQHF. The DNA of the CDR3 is TGTGCCAGCAGGGTGGGTGGTCAGCCCCAGCATTTT.

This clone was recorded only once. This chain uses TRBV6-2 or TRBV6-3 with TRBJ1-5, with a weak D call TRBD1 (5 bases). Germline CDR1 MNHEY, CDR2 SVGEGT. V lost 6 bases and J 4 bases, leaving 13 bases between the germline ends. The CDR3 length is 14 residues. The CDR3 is CASSGAGGNQPQHF. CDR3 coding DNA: TGTGCCAGCAGCGGGGCCGGAGGGAATCAGCCCCAGCATTTT.

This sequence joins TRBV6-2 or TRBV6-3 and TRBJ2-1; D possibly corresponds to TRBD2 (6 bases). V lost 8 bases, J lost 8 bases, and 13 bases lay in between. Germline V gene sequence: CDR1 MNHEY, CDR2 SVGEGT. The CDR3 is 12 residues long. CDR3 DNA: TGTGCCAGCGGCCTGACTAGGGATGAGCAGTTCTTC. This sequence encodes CASGLTRDEQFF.

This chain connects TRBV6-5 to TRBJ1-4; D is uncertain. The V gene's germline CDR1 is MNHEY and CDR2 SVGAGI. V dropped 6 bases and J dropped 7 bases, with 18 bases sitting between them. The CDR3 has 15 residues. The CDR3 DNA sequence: TGTGCCAGCAGAACCCGAGGCTACGCGGGTGAAAAACTGTTTTTT. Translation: CASRTRGYAGEKLFF.

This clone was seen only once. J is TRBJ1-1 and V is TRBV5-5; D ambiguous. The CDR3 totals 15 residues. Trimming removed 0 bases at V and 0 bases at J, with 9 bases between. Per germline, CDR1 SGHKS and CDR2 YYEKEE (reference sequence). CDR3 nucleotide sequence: TGTGCCAGCAGCTTGGAGGCGTCACTGAACACTGAAGCTTTCTTT. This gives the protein CASSLEASLNTEAFF.

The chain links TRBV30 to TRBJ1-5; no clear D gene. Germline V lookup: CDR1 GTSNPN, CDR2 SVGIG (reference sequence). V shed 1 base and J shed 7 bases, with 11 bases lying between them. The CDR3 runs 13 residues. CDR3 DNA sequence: TGTGCCTGGAGTGAGGTGGCATACCAGCCCCAGCATTTT. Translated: CAWSEVAYQPQHF.

CDR3 sequence: CASSFLGGGLTEAFF. CDR3 nucleotide sequence: TGTGCCAGCAGCTTCCTCGGGGGGGGCTTGACTGAAGCTTTCTTT. This sequence joins TRBV7-8 and TRBJ1-1; maybe TRBD1 (6 bases). In germline, CDR1 is SGHVS, CDR2 FQNEAQ. The CDR3 totals 15 residues. V was clipped by 3 bases and J by 5 bases, with 16 bases between them.

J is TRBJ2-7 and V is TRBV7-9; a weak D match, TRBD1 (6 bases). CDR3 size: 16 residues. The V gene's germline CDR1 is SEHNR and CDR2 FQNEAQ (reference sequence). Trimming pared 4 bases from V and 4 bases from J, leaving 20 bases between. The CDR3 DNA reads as TGTGCCAGCAGCTCTGGGGCCTCATGGGGGCAATACGAGCAGTACTTC. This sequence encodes CASSSGASWGQYEQYF.

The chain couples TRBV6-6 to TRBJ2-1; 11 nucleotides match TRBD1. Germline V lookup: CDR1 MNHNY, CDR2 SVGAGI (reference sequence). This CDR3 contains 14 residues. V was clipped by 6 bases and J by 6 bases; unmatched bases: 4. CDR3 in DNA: TGTGCCAGCAGGGCCGGGACAGGGGGCAATGAGCAGTTCTTC. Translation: CASRAGTGGNEQFF.

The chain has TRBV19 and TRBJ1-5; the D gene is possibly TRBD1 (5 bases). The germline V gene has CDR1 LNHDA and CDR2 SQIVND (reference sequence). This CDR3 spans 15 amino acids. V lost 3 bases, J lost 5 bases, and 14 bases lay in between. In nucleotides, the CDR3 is TGTGCCAGTAGTATCCAGGGCAGGGACGATCAGCCCCAGCATTTT. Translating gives CASSIQGRDDQPQHF.

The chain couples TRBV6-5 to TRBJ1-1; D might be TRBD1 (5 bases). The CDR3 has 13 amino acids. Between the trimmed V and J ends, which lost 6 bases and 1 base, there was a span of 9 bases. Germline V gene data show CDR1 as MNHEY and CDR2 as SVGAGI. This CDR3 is CASRGVSNTEAFF. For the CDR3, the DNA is TGTGCCAGCAGAGGGGTTTCGAACACTGAAGCTTTCTTT.

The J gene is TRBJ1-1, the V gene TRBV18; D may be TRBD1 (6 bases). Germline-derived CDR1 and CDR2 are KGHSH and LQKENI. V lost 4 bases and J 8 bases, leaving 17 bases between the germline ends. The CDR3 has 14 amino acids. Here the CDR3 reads CASSLRTHTGEAFF. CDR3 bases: TGTGCCAGCTCACTCCGGACCCATACAGGGGAAGCTTTCTTT.

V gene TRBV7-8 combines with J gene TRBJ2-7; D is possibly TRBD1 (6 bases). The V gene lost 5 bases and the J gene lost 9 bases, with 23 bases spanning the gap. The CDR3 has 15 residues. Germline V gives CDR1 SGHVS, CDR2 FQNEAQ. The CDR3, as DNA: TGTGCCAGCAGCCCTAAGTCGGGACAACCCTTGGCGCAGTACGTC. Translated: CASSPKSGQPLAQYV.

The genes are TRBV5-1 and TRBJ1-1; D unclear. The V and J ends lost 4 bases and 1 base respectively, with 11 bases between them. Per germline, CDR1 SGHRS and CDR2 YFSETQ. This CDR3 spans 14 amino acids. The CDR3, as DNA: TGCGCCAGCAGCATGGATGGAAGGAACACTGAAGCTTTCTTT. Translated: CASSMDGRNTEAFF.

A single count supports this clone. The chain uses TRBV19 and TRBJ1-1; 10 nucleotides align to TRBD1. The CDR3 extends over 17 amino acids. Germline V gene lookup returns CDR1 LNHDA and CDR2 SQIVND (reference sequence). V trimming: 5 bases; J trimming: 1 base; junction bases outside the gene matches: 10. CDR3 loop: CASSRRRTGGGNTEAFF. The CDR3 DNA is TGTGCCAGTAGTCGCCGCAGGACAGGGGGGGGGAACACTGAAGCTTTCTTT.

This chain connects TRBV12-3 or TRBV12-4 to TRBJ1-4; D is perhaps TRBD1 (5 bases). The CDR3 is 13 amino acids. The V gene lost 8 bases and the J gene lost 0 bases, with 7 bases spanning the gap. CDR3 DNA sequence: TGTGCCAGCGGACACCCAACTAATGAAAAACTGTTTTTT. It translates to CASGHPTNEKLFF.

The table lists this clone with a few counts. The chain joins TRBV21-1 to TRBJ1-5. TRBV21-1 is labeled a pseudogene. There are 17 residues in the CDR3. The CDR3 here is CASSKPPGPRGNLAQHF. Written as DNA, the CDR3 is TGTGCCAGCAGCAAACCCCCCGGGCCCAGAGGGAATTTGGCCCAGCATTTT.

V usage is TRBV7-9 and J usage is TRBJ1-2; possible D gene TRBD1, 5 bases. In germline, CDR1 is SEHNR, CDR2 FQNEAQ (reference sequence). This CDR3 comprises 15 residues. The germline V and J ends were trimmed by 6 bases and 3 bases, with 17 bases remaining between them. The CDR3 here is CASSNQVRDHYGYTF. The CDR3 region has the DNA TGTGCCAGCAGTAACCAGGTCAGGGATCACTATGGCTACACCTTC.

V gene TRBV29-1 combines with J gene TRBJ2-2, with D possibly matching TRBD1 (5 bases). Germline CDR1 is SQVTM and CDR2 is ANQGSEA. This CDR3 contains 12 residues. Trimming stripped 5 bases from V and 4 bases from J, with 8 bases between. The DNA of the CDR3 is TGCAGCGTTCGACAGACCACCGGGGAGCTGTTTTTT. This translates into CSVRQTTGELFF.

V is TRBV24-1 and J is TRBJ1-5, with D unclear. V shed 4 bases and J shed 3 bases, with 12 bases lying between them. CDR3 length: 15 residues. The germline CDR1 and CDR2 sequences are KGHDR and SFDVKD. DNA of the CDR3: TGTGCCACCAGTGACAGGACGGAGTACAATCAGCCCCAGCATTTT. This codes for CATSDRTEYNQPQHF.

CDR3 DNA: TGTGCCAGCAGTTTACAGGGGGTAGCTAGTTCACCCCTCCACTTT. Encoded protein: CASSLQGVASSPLHF. This chain connects TRBV28 to TRBJ1-6, with 7 bases aligning to TRBD1. Per germline, CDR1 MDHEN and CDR2 SYDVKM. V shed 2 bases and J 9 bases; nucleotides not matched to a gene: 7. The CDR3 has 15 amino acids.

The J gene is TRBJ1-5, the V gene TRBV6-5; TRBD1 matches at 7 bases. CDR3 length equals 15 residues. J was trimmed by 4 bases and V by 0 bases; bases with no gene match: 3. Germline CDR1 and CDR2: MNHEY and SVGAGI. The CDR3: CASSYSGDSNQPQHF. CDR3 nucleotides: TGTGCCAGCAGTTACTCGGGGGACAGTAATCAGCCCCAGCATTTT.

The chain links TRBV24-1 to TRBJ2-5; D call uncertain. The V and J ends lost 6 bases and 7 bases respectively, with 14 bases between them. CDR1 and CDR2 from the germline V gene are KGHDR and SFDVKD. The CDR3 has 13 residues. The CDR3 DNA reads TGTGCCACCAGTAGAGAGTTTTGGGGGACCCAGTACTTC. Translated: CATSREFWGTQYF.

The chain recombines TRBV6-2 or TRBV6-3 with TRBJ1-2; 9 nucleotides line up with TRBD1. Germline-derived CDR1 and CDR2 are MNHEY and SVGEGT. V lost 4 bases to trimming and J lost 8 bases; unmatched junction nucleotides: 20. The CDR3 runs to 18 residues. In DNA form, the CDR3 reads TGTGCCAGCAGTTTCGACTCTAAAACAGGGGGCGTATTGAGAGGCTACACCTTC. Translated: CASSFDSKTGGVLRGYTF.

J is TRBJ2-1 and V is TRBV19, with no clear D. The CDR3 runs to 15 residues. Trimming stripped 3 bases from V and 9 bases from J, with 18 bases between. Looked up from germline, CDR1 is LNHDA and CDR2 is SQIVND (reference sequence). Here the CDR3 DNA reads TGTGCCAGTAGTATCCGGTCCCTTGGACGCGGTGAGCAGTTCTTC. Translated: CASSIRSLGRGEQFF.

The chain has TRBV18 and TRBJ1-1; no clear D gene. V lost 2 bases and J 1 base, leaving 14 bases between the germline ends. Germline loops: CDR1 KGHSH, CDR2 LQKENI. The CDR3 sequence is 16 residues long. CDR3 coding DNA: TGTGCCAGCTCACCATGGTCTGACAACCGGAACACTGAAGCTTTCTTT. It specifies CASSPWSDNRNTEAFF.

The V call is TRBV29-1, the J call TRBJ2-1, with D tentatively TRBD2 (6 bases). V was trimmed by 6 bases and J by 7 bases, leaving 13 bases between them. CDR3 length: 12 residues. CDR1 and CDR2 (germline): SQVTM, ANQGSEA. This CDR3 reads CSVGRGRNEQFF. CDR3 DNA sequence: TGCAGCGTCGGACGGGGGAGGAATGAGCAGTTCTTC.

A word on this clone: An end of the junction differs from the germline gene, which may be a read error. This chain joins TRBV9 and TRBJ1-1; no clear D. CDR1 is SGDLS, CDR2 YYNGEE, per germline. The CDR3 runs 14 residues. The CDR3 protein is CASSSGSMNTEAFF. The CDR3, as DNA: TGTGCTAGCAGCTCGGGCTCTATGAACACTGAAGCTTTCTTT.